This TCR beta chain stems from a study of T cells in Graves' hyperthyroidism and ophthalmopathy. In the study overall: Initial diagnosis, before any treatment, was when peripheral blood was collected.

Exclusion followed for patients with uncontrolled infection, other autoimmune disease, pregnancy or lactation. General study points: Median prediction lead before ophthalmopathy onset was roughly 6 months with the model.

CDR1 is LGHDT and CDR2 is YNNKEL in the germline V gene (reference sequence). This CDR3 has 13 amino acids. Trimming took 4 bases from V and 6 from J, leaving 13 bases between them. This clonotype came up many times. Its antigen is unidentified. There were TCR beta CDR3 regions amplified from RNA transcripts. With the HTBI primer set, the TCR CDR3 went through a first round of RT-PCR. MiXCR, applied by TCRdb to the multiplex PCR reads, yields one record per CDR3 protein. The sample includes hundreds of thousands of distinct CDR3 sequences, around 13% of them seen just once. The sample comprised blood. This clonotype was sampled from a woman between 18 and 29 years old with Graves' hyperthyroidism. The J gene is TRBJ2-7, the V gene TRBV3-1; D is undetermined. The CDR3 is CASSLLQSSEQYF. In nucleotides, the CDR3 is TGTGCCAGCAGCCTCCTGCAGAGTAGCGAGCAGTACTTC.